This T cell receptor (beta chain) appears in the sequencing data of a study of T cell responses to AZD1222 COVID-19 vaccine. Findings and caveats of the study: Spike as a whole was targeted by vaccine-associated CD4 TCRs, dominant at 160-218 and 743-854. Just a handful of people given AZD1222 tested seropositive at baseline. The donor group comprised mostly white British people and more females; the analysis possibly underestimated clonal diversity.

TCRdb keeps only in-frame clones here, not all; method: immunoSEQ multiplex PCR. The sample contains about 120,000 clones, approximately 85% of which appear only once. J lost 5 bases, V lost 3 bases, and 8 bases had no gene match. This CDR3 is 16 amino acids long. Germline values: CDR1 LNHDA, CDR2 SQIVND (reference sequence). As to this clone: Its antigen is still unknown.

Sequenced here: peripheral blood, sampled on day 0 of AZD1222 vaccination. This chain joins TRBV19 and TRBJ2-1; 9 positions agree with TRBD2. The source of this sequence is an adult in good health. This CDR3 reads CASSISSGGAHNEQFF. In DNA, the CDR3 is TGTGCCAGTAGTATTAGTAGCGGGGGAGCACACAATGAGCAGTTCTTC.